Below are 27 T cell receptor beta chains sequenced from a single sample in a study of blood T cell repertoires in COVID-19. Data came from immunoSEQ multiplex PCR; TCRdb stores just in-frame clones and leaves some out. The profile covers 200,000 to 250,000 clones, with around four fifths appearing a single time and just under 20% taken by the ten largest. The specimen was peripheral blood. These TCRs come from a man aged 30 to 45 with active or convalescent COVID-19.

This clone appeared once. The chain joins TRBV6-1 to TRBJ2-4; D is undetermined. Germline CDR1 is MNHNS and CDR2 is SASEGT. This CDR3 spans 13 amino acids. The ends were cut back, 3 bases at V and 9 bases at J, with 12 bases in the middle. CDR3 residues: CASSDATELIQYF. In DNA form, the CDR3 reads TGTGCCAGCAGTGACGCGACGGAGCTCATTCAGTACTTC.

This clone was detected once. The V gene is TRBV10-3, the J gene TRBJ1-5, with unresolved D. Germline assignment: CDR1 ENHRY and CDR2 SYGVKD. CDR3 length: 14 amino acids. The germline V and J ends were trimmed by 3 bases and 0 bases, with 6 bases remaining between them. The CDR3 DNA sequence: TGTGCCATCAGTGATCGGGATAGCAATCAGCCCCAGCATTTT. Amino acid sequence: CAISDRDSNQPQHF.

The CDR3 coding sequence is TGTGCCACCAGCAGAGAGCCGGGTCCGATGAACACTGAAGCTTTCTTT. Encoded protein: CATSREPGPMNTEAFF. This sequence joins TRBV15 and TRBJ1-1; D is ambiguous. There are 16 residues in the CDR3. The V gene lost 0 bases and the J gene lost 0 bases, with 11 bases spanning the gap. Germline CDR1 LNHNV, CDR2 YYDKDF (reference sequence).

J is TRBJ1-2 and V is TRBV19; TRBD1 is a possible D gene (5 bases). V was trimmed by 5 bases and J by 8 bases, leaving 18 bases between them. Germline V lookup: CDR1 LNHDA, CDR2 SQIVND (reference sequence). This CDR3 is built from 14 residues. In DNA, the CDR3 is TGTGCCAGTAGTCCCAGACAGACACGAGGAGGCTACACCTTC. Amino acids: CASSPRQTRGGYTF.

This chain joins TRBV19 and TRBJ2-7, with D possibly being TRBD2 (6 bases). The CDR3 extends over 14 amino acids. The V end was cut by 6 bases, the J end by 3 bases, with 15 bases between. The germline V gene has CDR1 LNHDA and CDR2 SQIVND (reference sequence). CDR3 nucleotide sequence: TGTGCCAGTAGCATCGGGAGACCCCTCTACGAGCAGTACTTC. It specifies CASSIGRPLYEQYF.

In nucleotides, the CDR3 is TGCGCCAGCAGCGATAGCGGGGGAAACTACAATGAGCAGTTCTTC. This sequence encodes CASSDSGGNYNEQFF. This chain joins TRBV5-1 and TRBJ2-1, with TRBD2 matching over 9 bases. This CDR3 contains 15 residues. The V gene's germline CDR1 is SGHRS and CDR2 YFSETQ. V shed 4 bases, J shed 3 bases, and the junction held 5 bases outside the gene matches.

To note about this clone: This sample includes further DNA sequences coding for the same CDR3. V usage is TRBV10-3 and J usage is TRBJ2-6, with D possibly TRBD2 on 7 matching bases. This CDR3 is 14 amino acids long. Trimming stripped 11 bases from V and 3 bases from J, with 14 bases between. Per the germline V gene, CDR1 is ENHRY and CDR2 is SYGVKD. In DNA, the CDR3 is TGTGCCCTAGGGGGGGGAGGTGGGGCCAACGTCCTGACTTTC. Translating it yields CALGGGGGANVLTF.

The chain combines TRBV28 with TRBJ1-5, with D possibly being TRBD1 (6 bases). Germline V gene data show CDR1 as MDHEN and CDR2 as SYDVKM. Trimming took 7 bases from V and 0 from J, leaving 19 bases between them. The CDR3 loop spans 17 amino acids. For the CDR3, the DNA is TGTGCCAGCATGACAGGACGAATGTGGACTAGCAATCAGCCCCAGCATTTT. Translated: CASMTGRMWTSNQPQHF.

The chain carries TRBV7-9 and TRBJ2-5; 10 positions agree with TRBD1. V lost 10 bases and J lost 5; bases outside the gene matches: 13. The CDR3 length is 15 residues. The V gene's germline CDR1 is SEHNR and CDR2 FQNEAQ (reference sequence). CDR3 region: CATIATGTGAETQYF. CDR3 in DNA: TGTGCCACCATAGCCACCGGGACAGGGGCGGAGACCCAGTACTTC.

This chain connects TRBV7-6 to TRBJ2-1, with D possibly TRBD2 on 6 matching bases. The germline CDR1 and CDR2 sequences are SGHVS and FNYEAQ. This CDR3 comprises 14 residues. Trimming removed 4 bases from V and 6 bases from J, with 13 bases in between. This CDR3 is CASSSPYGGNEQFF. The CDR3 DNA reads TGTGCCAGCAGCTCGCCTTACGGGGGCAATGAGCAGTTCTTC.

The CDR3 loop is CASSLGRDYNSPLHF. DNA for the CDR3: TGTGCCAGCAGTTTGGGGAGGGACTATAATTCACCCCTCCACTTT. J is TRBJ1-6 and V is TRBV28; D is unclear. This CDR3 is built from 15 residues. Trimming stripped 3 bases from V and 3 bases from J, with 9 bases between. CDR1 and CDR2 from the germline V gene are MDHEN and SYDVKM.

The rearrangement links TRBV14 to TRBJ2-7; D is uncertain. Trimming stripped 4 bases from V and 0 bases from J, with 10 bases between. Germline values: CDR1 SGHDN, CDR2 FVKESK. The CDR3 extends over 14 amino acids. CDR3 protein: CASSPGTGSYEQYF. In DNA, the CDR3 is TGTGCCAGCAGCCCCGGCACGGGCTCCTACGAGCAGTACTTC.

The V and J genes are TRBV6-5 and TRBJ2-7; D is perhaps TRBD1 (6 bases). The CDR3 covers 15 residues. The V end lost 6 bases, the J end lost 3 bases, and 18 bases lay between the germline ends. Germline V gene sequence: CDR1 MNHEY, CDR2 SVGAGI. The CDR3 nucleotides are TGTGCCAGCAGCCGAACCAGGGGTGGGGACTACGAGCAGTACTTC. Translated, it gives CASSRTRGGDYEQYF.

The chain couples TRBV11-2 to TRBJ2-1; D might be TRBD1 (5 bases). The V and J ends lost 2 bases and 5 bases respectively, with 13 bases between them. CDR3 size: 15 residues. CDR1 SGHAT and CDR2 FQNNGV come from the germline V gene. The CDR3 DNA sequence: TGTGCCAGCAGCTTACAGTGGGGCTCGGACAATGAGCAGTTCTTC. It encodes CASSLQWGSDNEQFF. Based on the CDR3 plus reference TRBV11-2 and TRBJ2-1, the full variable domain is EAGVAQSPRYKIIEKRQSVAFWCNPISGHATLYWYQQILGQGPKLLIQFQNNGVVDDSQLPKDRFSAERLKGVDSTLKIQPAKLEDSAVYLCASSLQWGSDNEQFFGPGTRLTVL.

The chain carries TRBV7-9 and TRBJ2-1; a weak D match, TRBD2 (6 bases). Germline V gene lookup returns CDR1 SEHNR and CDR2 FQNEAQ (reference sequence). CDR3 length equals 13 residues. V shed 4 bases and J shed 9 bases, with 13 bases lying between them. The CDR3 DNA sequence: TGTGCCAGCAGCTCGGGACTGCTGAGTGAGCAGTTCTTC. Translating gives CASSSGLLSEQFF.

This clone showed up just once. The chain carries TRBV5-6 and TRBJ2-2, with D perhaps TRBD1 (6 bases). V lost 0 bases, J lost 6 bases, and 15 bases lay in between. Germline CDR1 is SGHDT and CDR2 is YYEEEE. The CDR3 is 16 residues long. The CDR3 DNA sequence: TGTGCCAGCAGCTTGGGTAGCCAGGGGAAGTCCGGGGAGCTGTTTTTT. Translating it yields CASSLGSQGKSGELFF.

This chain joins TRBV9 and TRBJ2-7; 10 bases line up with TRBD1. Looked up from germline, CDR1 is SGDLS and CDR2 is YYNGEE. Trimming cost V 4 bases and J 5 bases; bases outside gene matches: 9. The CDR3 is 15 residues long. CDR3 amino acids: CASSILPTGGDEQYF. The CDR3 nucleotides read TGTGCCAGCAGCATCCTACCGACAGGGGGCGACGAGCAGTACTTC.

This chain uses TRBV6-5 with TRBJ1-1, with D perhaps matching TRBD1 (6 bases). This CDR3 contains 13 residues. Germline values: CDR1 MNHEY, CDR2 SVGAGI. Trimming stripped 6 bases from V and 3 bases from J, with 11 bases between. The chain's CDR3 is CASRRQVDTEAFF. The CDR3 DNA reads as TGTGCCAGCAGAAGACAGGTGGACACTGAAGCTTTCTTT.

The chain recombines TRBV27 with TRBJ2-1; weak D call: TRBD2 (5 bases). Germline V lookup: CDR1 MNHEY, CDR2 SMNVEV (reference sequence). This CDR3 spans 13 amino acids. V lost 0 bases and J 8 bases, leaving 8 bases between the germline ends. CDR3 nucleotide sequence: TGTGCCAGCAGTTTATCGAGGGTTGATGAGCAGTTCTTC. Translating gives CASSLSRVDEQFF.

This chain uses TRBV19 with TRBJ1-5, with TRBD1 identical over 7 bases. The CDR3 sequence is 16 residues long. Germline values: CDR1 LNHDA, CDR2 SQIVND (reference sequence). V lost 3 bases to trimming and J lost 4 bases; unmatched junction nucleotides: 9. The CDR3 spells CASSMWGRDRNQPQHF. In DNA, the CDR3 is TGTGCCAGTAGTATGTGGGGAAGGGACAGAAATCAGCCCCAGCATTTT.

The chain has TRBV28 and TRBJ1-3, with 9 bases identical to TRBD1. Unmatched junction bases numbered 12, after V lost 4 bases and J lost 8 bases. Germline-derived CDR1 and CDR2 are MDHEN and SYDVKM. The CDR3 is 16 residues long. The CDR3 is CASSSPLTGGLDTIYF. CDR3 DNA: TGTGCCAGCAGTTCACCCCTTACAGGGGGCCTAGACACCATATATTTT. Together with reference TRBV28 and TRBJ1-3, the CDR3 gives the full variable domain: DVKVTQSSRYLVKRTGEKVFLECVQDMDHENMFWYRQDPGLGLRLIYFSYDVKMKEKGDIPEGYSVSREKKERFSLILESASTNQTSMYLCASSSPLTGGLDTIYFGEGSWLTVV.

The table lists this clone with a few counts. The chain employs TRBV5-5 and TRBJ1-3, with D uncertain. The CDR3 extends over 13 amino acids. Germline assignment: CDR1 SGHKS and CDR2 YYEKEE (reference sequence). V dropped 5 bases and J dropped 4 bases, with 10 bases sitting between them. In DNA form, the CDR3 reads TGTGCCAGCAGAGCGCCCCTGGGAAACACCATATATTTT. Its translation: CASRAPLGNTIYF.

The chain carries TRBV25-1 and TRBJ2-2; D might be TRBD1 (6 bases). Germline CDR1 is MGHDK and CDR2 is SYGVNS. Trimming took off 6 bases at V and 0 bases at J, with 11 bases between the two ends. This CDR3 has 15 residues. CDR3 amino acids: CASSTGHSNTGELFF. As DNA, the CDR3 is TGTGCCAGCAGCACGGGACACTCGAACACCGGGGAGCTGTTTTTT.

This CDR3 reads CASSGWTSGSETQYF. In DNA form, the CDR3 reads TGTGCCAGCAGTGGATGGACTAGCGGGAGCGAGACCCAGTACTTC. V usage is TRBV25-1 and J usage is TRBJ2-5; TRBD2 matches at 13 bases. CDR3 size: 15 residues. The germline gives CDR1 MGHDK, CDR2 SYGVNS. With 4 bases clipped from V and 5 bases from J, the junction kept 4 bases outside the gene matches.

This sequence joins TRBV6-2 or TRBV6-3 and TRBJ1-5, with 9 bases matching TRBD1. Germline CDR1 is MNHEY and CDR2 is SVGEGT. Germline trimming cut 5 bases from V and 8 bases from J; bases unmatched to any gene: 13. This CDR3 is built from 16 residues. This CDR3 is CASSDLLTGGVEPQHF. The CDR3 DNA sequence: TGTGCCAGCAGTGATCTTCTGACAGGGGGGGTCGAGCCCCAGCATTTT.

The V and J genes are TRBV9 and TRBJ1-1; 9 positions agree with TRBD1. This CDR3 comprises 15 residues. The germline gives CDR1 SGDLS, CDR2 YYNGEE. Trimming removed 0 bases from V and 6 bases from J; junction bases left unmatched: 6. The CDR3 sequence is CASSVGTGVIAEAFF. The CDR3 DNA sequence: TGTGCCAGCAGCGTAGGGACAGGGGTTATCGCTGAAGCTTTCTTT.

V gene TRBV18 combines with J gene TRBJ2-3; perhaps TRBD1 as D (6 bases). The CDR3 runs 15 residues. Trimming stripped 3 bases from V and 0 bases from J, with 10 bases between. The germline V gene encodes CDR1 KGHSH and CDR2 LQKENI. Here the CDR3 DNA reads TGTGCCAGCTCACCGGGACAACCTAGCACAGATACGCAGTATTTT. Translation gives CASSPGQPSTDTQYF.